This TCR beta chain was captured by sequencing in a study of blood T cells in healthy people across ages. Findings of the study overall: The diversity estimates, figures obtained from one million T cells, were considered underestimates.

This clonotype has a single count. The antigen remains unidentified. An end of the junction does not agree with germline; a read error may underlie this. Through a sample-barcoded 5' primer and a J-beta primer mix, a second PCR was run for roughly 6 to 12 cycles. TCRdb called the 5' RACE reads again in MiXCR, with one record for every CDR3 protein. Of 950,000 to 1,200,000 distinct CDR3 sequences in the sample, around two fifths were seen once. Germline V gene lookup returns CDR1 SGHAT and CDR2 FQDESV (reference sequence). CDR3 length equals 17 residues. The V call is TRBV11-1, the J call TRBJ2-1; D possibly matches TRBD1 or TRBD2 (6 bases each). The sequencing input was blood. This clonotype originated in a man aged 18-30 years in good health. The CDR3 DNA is TGTGCCGGCAGTTTAGTGGACTCACTTCTCGGGGGCGATGAGCAGTTCTTC. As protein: CAGSLVDSLLGGDEQFF.